These 5 T cell receptor beta chains came from one sample sequenced in a study of blood T cell repertoires in COVID-19. Clones were read by immunoSEQ multiplex PCR, and TCRdb kept only the in-frame ones, dropping some. Counted here are some 300,000 clones, less than 90% occurring once; the ten biggest clones make up around 13%. The material sequenced was peripheral blood. All receptors derive from a woman in her 70s with COVID-19, enrolled during active disease.

This clone was seen more than once but under ten times. The rearrangement uses TRBV5-1 and TRBJ1-2; D not certain. V was shortened by 0 bases and J by 4 bases, with 13 bases between the two germline ends. This CDR3 comprises 15 residues. Germline V gives CDR1 SGHRS, CDR2 YFSETQ. Here the CDR3 reads CASSLVPGETYGYTF. In nucleotides, the CDR3 is TGCGCCAGCAGCTTGGTCCCGGGAGAGACCTATGGCTACACCTTC. The whole variable domain, filled in from reference TRBV5-1 and TRBJ1-2, reads KAGVTQTPRYLIKTRGQQVTLSCSPISGHRSVSWYQQTPGQGLQFLFEYFSETQRNKGNFPGRFSGRQFSNSRSEMNVSTLELGDSALYLCASSLVPGETYGYTFGSGTRLTVV.

V is TRBV19 and J is TRBJ1-2; the match to TRBD1 covers 9 bases. The CDR3 covers 15 residues. V lost 4 bases to trimming and J lost 4 bases; unmatched junction nucleotides: 7. Per germline, CDR1 LNHDA and CDR2 SQIVND (reference sequence). The CDR3 DNA follows: TGTGCCAGTAGTACCGACAGGGGGACTGTCTATGGCTACACCTTC. Encoded protein: CASSTDRGTVYGYTF.

V usage is TRBV27 and J usage is TRBJ2-5; D might be TRBD1 (6 bases). Germline CDR1 MNHEY, CDR2 SMNVEV (reference sequence). This CDR3 contains 15 residues. Between the trimmed V and J ends, which lost 3 bases and 4 bases, there was a span of 15 bases. The CDR3 protein is CASSFGQGQGETQYF. The CDR3 bases are TGTGCCAGCAGTTTTGGGCAGGGGCAGGGAGAGACCCAGTACTTC.

The rearrangement links TRBV5-4 to TRBJ1-2; 8 bases line up with TRBD1. Germline V gene data show CDR1 as SGHNT and CDR2 as YYREEE (reference sequence). CDR3 length: 15 amino acids. V trimming: 0 bases; J trimming: 5 bases; junction bases outside the gene matches: 6. The CDR3 coding sequence is TGTGCCAGCAGCTTGGATTTGAGACAGGGGTATGGCTACACCTTC. Translated, it gives CASSLDLRQGYGYTF.

The CDR3 loop reads CASSQHTGGDGYTF. The CDR3 DNA is TGTGCCAGCAGCCAACATACAGGGGGCGATGGCTACACCTTC. The genes are TRBV3-1 (or the pseudogene TRBV3-2) and TRBJ1-2; 9 bases map to TRBD1. The CDR3 consists of 14 residues. V was pared by 2 bases and J by 6 bases, with 4 bases of the junction left unmatched. Looked up from germline, CDR1 is LGHDT and CDR2 is YNNKEL (reference sequence).